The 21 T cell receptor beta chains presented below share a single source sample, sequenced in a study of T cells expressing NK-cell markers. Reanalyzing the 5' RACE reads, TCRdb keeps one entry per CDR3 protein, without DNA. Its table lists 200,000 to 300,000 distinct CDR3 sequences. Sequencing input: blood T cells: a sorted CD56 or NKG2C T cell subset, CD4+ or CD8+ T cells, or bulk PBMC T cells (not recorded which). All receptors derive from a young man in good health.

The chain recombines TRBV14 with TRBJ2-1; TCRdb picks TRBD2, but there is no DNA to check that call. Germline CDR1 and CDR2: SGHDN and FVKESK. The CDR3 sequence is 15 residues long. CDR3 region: CASSRTSGLYNEQFF. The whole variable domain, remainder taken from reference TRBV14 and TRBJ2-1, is EAGVTQFPSHSVIEKGQTVTLRCDPISGHDNLYWYRRVMGKEIKFLLHFVKESKQDESGMPNNRFLAERTGGTYSTLKVQPAELEDSGVYFCASSRTSGLYNEQFFGPGTRLTVL.

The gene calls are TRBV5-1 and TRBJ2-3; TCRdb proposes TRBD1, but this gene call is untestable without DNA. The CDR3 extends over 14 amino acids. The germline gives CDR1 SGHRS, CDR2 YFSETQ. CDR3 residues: CASSGRGPSDTQYF.

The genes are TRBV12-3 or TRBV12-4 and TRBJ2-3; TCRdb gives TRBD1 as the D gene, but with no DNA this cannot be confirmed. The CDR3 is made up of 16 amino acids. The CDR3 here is CASTLGRDRITDTQYF.

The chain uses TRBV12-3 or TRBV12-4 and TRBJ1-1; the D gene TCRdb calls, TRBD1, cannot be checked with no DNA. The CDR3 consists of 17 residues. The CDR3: CASTQRVTGTMNTEAFF.

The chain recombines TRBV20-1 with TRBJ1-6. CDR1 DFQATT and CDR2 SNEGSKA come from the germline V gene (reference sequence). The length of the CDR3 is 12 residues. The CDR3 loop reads CSARDLDSPLHF.

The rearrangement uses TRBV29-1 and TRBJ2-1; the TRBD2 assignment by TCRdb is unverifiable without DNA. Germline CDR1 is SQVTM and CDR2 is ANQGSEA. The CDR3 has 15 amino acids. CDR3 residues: CSVPGWAGAGNEQFF.

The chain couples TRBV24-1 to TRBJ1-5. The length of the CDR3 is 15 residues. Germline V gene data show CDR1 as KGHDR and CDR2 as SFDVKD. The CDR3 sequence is CATSDSPASNQPQHF.

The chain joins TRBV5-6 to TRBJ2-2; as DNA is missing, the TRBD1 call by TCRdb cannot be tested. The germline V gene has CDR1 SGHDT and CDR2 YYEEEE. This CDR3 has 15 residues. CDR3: CASSFLGTGTGELFF.

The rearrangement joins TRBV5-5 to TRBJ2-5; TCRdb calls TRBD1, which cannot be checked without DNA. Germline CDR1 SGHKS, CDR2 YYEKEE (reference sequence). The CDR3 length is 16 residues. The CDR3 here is CASSQDRQGLQETQYF.

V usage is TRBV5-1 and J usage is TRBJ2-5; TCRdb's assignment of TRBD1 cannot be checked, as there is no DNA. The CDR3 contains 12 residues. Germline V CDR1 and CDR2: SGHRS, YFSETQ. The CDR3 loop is CASTPGRETQYF. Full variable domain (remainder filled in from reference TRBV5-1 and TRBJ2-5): KAGVTQTPRYLIKTRGQQVTLSCSPISGHRSVSWYQQTPGQGLQFLFEYFSETQRNKGNFPGRFSGRQFSNSRSEMNVSTLELGDSALYLCASTPGRETQYFGPGTRLLVL.

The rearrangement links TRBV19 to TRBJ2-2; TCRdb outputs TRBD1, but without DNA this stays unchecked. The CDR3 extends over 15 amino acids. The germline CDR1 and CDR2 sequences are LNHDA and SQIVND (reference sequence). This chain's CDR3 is CASSTTGVRTGELFF.

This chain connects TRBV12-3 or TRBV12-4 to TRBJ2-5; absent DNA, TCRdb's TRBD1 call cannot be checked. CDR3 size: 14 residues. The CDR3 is CASRSGGFGETQYF.

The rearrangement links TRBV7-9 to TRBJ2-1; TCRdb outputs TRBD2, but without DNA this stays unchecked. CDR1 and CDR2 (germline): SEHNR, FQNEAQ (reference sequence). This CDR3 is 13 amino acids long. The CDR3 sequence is CASSSHGEGEQFF.

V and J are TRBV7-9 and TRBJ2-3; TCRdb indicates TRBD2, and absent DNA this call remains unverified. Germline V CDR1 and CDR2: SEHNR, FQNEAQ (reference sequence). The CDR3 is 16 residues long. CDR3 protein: CASSPVAGERTDTQYF.

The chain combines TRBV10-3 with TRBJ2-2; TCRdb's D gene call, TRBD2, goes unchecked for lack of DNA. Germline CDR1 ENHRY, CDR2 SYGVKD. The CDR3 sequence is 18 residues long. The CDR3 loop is CAISDWDLGRVNTGELFF.

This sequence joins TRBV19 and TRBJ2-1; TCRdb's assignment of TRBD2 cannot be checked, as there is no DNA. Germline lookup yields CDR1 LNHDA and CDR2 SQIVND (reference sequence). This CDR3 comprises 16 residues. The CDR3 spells CASSIFASGRLVEQFF.

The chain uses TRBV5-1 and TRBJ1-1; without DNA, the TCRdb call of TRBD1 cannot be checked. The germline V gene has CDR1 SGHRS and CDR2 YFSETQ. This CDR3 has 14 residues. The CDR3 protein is CASKLTGGPTEAFF.

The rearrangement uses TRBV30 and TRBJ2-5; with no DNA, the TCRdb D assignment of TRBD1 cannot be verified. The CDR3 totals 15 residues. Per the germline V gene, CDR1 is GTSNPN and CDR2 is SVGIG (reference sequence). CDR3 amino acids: CAWSTGQGTQETQYF.

CDR3: CSVEEQIYGYTF. The V gene is TRBV29-1, the J gene TRBJ1-2. CDR1 and CDR2 from the germline V gene are SQVTM and ANQGSEA. This CDR3 contains 12 residues.

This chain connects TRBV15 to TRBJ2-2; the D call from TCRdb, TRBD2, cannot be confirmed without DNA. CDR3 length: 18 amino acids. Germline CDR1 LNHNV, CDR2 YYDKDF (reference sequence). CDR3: CATSSRLAGGPGTGELFF.

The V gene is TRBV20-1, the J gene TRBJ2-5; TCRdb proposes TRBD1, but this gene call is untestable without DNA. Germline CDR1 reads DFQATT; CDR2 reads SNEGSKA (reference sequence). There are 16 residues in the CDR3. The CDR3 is CSARVLREGAEETQYF.